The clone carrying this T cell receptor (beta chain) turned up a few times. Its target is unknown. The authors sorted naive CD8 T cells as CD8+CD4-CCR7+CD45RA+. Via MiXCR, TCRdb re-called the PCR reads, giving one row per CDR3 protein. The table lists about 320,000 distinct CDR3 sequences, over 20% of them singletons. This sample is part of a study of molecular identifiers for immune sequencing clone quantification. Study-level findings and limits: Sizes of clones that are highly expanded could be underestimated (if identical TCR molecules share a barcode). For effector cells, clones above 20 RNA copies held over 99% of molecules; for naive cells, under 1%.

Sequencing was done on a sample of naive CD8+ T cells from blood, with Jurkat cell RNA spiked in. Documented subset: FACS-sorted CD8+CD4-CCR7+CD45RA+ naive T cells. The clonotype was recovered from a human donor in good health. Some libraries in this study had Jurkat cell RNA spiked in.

The CDR3 protein is CASSQDTGGVYEQYF. Written as DNA, the CDR3 is TGCGCCAGCAGCCAAGATACTGGCGGGGTATACGAGCAGTACTTC. The genes are TRBV4-3 and TRBJ2-7, with D possibly being TRBD2 (6 bases). The CDR3 has 15 amino acids. Germline V gene sequence: CDR1 LGHNA, CDR2 YSLEER. V shed 0 bases and J shed 4 bases, with 13 bases lying between them.